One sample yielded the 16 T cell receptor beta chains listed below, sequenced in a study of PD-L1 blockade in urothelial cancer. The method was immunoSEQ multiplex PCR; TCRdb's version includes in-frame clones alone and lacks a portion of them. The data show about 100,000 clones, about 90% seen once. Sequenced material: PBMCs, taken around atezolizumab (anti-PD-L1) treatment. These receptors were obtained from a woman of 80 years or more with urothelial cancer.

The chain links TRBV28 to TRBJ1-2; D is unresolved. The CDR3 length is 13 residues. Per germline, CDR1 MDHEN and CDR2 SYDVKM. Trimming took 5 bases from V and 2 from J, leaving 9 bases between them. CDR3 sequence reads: CASSPSRNYGYTF. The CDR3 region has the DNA TGTGCCAGCAGTCCATCCAGAAACTATGGCTACACCTTC.

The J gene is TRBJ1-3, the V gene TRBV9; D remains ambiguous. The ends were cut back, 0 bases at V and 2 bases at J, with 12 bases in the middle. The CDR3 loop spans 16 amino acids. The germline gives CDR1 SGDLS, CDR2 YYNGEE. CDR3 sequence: CASSVGVRTAGNTIYF. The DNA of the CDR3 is TGTGCCAGCAGCGTAGGTGTCCGAACGGCTGGAAACACCATATATTTT.

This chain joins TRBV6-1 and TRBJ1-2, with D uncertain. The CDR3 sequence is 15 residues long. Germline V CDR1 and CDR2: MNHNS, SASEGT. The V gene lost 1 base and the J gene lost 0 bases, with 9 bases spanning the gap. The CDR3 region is CASSEGAAANYGYTF. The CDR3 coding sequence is TGTGCCAGCAGTGAAGGGGCAGCGGCTAACTATGGCTACACCTTC.

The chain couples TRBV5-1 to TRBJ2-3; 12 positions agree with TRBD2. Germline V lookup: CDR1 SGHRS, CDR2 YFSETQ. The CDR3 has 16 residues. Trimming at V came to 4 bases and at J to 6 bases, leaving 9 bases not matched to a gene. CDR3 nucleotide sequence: TGCGCCAGCAGCCCTTCTCTAGCGGGAGGGGGTGATACGCAGTATTTT. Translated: CASSPSLAGGGDTQYF.

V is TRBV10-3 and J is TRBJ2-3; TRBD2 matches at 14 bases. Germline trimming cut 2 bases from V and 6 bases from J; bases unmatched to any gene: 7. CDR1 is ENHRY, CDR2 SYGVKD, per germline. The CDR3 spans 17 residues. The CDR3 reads CAISEPGLAGGRDTQYF. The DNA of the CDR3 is TGTGCCATCAGTGAGCCTGGACTAGCGGGAGGAAGGGATACGCAGTATTTT.

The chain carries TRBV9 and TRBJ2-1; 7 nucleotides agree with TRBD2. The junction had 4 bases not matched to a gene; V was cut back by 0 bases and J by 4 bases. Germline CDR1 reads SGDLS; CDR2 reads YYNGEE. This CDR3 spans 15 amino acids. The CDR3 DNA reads TGTGCCAGCAGCGTAGGGGGGGGAACATACAATGAGCAGTTCTTC. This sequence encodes CASSVGGGTYNEQFF. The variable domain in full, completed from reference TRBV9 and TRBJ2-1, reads DSGVTQTPKHLITATGQRVTLRCSPRSGDLSVYWYQQSLDQGLQFLIQYYNGEERAKGNILERFSAQQFPDLHSELNLSSLELGDSALYFCASSVGGGTYNEQFFGPGTRLTVL.

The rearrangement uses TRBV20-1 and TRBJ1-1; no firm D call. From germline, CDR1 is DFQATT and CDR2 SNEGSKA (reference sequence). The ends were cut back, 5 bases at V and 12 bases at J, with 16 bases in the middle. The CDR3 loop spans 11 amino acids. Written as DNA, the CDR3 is TGCAGTGCTCCCTCGTCGGGAATTACTTTCTTT. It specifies CSAPSSGITFF.

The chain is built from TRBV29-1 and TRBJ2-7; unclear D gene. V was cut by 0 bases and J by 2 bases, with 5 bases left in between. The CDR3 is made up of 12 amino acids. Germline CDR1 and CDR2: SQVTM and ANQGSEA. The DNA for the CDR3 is TGCAGCGTTGAAGATGGAGCCTACGAGCAGTACTTC. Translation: CSVEDGAYEQYF.

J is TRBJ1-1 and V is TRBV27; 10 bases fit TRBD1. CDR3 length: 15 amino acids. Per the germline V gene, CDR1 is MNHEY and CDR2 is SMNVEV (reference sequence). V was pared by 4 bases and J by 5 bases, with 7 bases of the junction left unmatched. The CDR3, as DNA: TGTGCCAGCAGTTCGCGGGACAGGGGCCTGACTGAAGCTTTCTTT. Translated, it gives CASSSRDRGLTEAFF.

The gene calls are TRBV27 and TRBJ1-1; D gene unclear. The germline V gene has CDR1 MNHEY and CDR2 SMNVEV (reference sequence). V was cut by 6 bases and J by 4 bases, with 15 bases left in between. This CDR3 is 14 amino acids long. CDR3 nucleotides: TGTGCCAGCAGAGACCTGGGCGGGAGCACTGAAGCTTTCTTT. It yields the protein CASRDLGGSTEAFF.

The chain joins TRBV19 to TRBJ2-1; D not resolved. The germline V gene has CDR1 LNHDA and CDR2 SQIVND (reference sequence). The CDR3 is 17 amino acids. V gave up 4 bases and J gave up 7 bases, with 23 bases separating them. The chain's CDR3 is CASSRRLGPSSRNEQFF. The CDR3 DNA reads TGTGCCAGTAGTAGAAGGCTAGGCCCCAGCTCTCGGAATGAGCAGTTCTTC.

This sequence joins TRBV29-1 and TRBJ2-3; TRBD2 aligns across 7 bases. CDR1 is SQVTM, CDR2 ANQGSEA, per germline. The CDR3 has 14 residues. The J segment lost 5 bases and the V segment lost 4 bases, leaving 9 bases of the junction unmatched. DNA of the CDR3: TGCAGCGTTGGATCGGGCGGGAGTAGAGATACGCAGTATTTT. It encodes CSVGSGGSRDTQYF.

The CDR3 DNA follows: TGCGCCAGCAGTGATGGACTAGCGGGAGTGGAGCAGTTCTTC. Protein: CASSDGLAGVEQFF. V is TRBV10-1 and J is TRBJ2-1; TRBD2 aligns across 13 bases. From germline, CDR1 is WNHNN and CDR2 SYGVQD (reference sequence). The CDR3 length is 14 residues. Germline trimming cut 3 bases from V and 10 bases from J; bases unmatched to any gene: 3.

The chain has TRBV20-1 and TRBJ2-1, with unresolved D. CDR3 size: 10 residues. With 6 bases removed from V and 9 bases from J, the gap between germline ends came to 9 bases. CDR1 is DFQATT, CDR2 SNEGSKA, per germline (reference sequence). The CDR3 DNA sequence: TGCAGTGCCCCTTCGGGTGAGCAGTTCTTC. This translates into CSAPSGEQFF.

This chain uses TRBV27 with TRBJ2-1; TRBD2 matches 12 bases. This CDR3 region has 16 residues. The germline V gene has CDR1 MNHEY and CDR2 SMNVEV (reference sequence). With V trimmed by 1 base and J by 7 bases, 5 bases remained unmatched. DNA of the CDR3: TGTGCCAGCAGTTTATTGACTAGCGGGAGTGGGAATGAGCAGTTCTTC. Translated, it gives CASSLLTSGSGNEQFF.

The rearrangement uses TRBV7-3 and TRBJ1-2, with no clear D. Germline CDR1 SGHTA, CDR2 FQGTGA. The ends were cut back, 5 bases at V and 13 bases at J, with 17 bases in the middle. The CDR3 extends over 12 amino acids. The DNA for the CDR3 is TGTGCCAGCAGCCCCCCGGGGAGGGAAGTCACCTTC. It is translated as CASSPPGREVTF.